These T cell receptor beta chains were read from a single sample in a study of blood T cell repertoires in COVID-19. This table comes from immunoSEQ multiplex PCR, and its TCRdb copy is limited to in-frame clones, with some not included. The sample contains some 180,000 clones, approximately 78% of which appear only once. Sequencing was done on a sample of peripheral blood. The origin of the receptors is a woman older than 75 with active or convalescent COVID-19. CDR3s include the opening cysteine and the closing phenylalanine or tryptophan. D genes are given only for firm matches. Only some rows state a clone size, as once, few, many or a class for expanded clones.

TRBJ2-5 | . | TRBV9 | . | TGTGCCAGCAGCGTAGAGCCGGACAGTCAAGAGACCCAGTACTTC | CASSVEPDSQETQYF
TRBJ1-2 | . | TRBV6-5 | once | TGTGCCACCCGAATAGAGGCTACAATTGGCTACACCTTC | CATRIEATIGYTF
TRBJ2-2 | . | TRBV9 | . | TGTGCCAGCAGCGTAGGGGCAGGGCCCACCGGGGAGCTGTTTTTT | CASSVGAGPTGELFF
TRBJ2-7 | TRBD2 | TRBV5-4 | few | TGTGCCAGCAGCTCCCAGGCGGGGGGAGGGTACGAGCAGTACTTC | CASSSQAGGGYEQYF
TRBJ1-5 | . | TRBV2 | . | TGTGCCAGCAGTGTAGCGGGGGAGGATCAGCCCCAGCATTTT | CASSVAGEDQPQHF
TRBJ2-5 | . | TRBV10-1 | . | TGCGCCAGCAGTGAGTTGACAGGGACCCAGTACTTC | CASSELTGTQYF
TRBJ2-3 | . | TRBV2 | . | TGTGCCAGCACGGGGGATGTTCCAGATACGCAGTATTTT | CASTGDVPDTQYF
TRBJ2-5 | . | TRBV9 | few | TGTGCCAGCAGCGTAGGCGGCGAGACCCAGTACTTC | CASSVGGETQYF
TRBJ1-3 | . | TRBV6-2/TRBV6-3 | . | TGTGCCAGCAGTTACAGGGGCCGGGCAGCAAGCTCTGGAAACACCATATATTTT | CASSYRGRAASSGNTIYF
TRBJ1-5 | . | TRBV6-2/TRBV6-3 | few | TGTGCCAGCAGCTTTAGGCTAGACCGGCCAAATCAGCCCCAGCATTTT | CASSFRLDRPNQPQHF
TRBJ1-2 | TRBD1 | TRBV5-1 | . | TGCGCCAGCAGCGGGGGACAGGACGAGATCTATGGCTACACCTTC | CASSGGQDEIYGYTF
TRBJ2-3 | TRBD2 | TRBV7-6 | once | TGTGCCAGCAGCTTAGTGCTAGCGGCAGATACGCAGTATTTT | CASSLVLAADTQYF
TRBJ1-2 | TRBD1 | TRBV5-1 | . | TGCGCCAGCAGCTTGGCCCCGATGAGGGGGCGAGGCTACACCTTC | CASSLAPMRGRGYTF
TRBJ1-5 | . | TRBV28 | . | TGTGCCAGCAGTTTAATGGGGTTGGGACATAGCAATCAGCCCCAGCATTTT | CASSLMGLGHSNQPQHF
TRBJ1-2 | . | TRBV12-3/TRBV12-4 | once | TGTGCCAGCAGTTTGACAGCCCGAGGCTACACCTTC | CASSLTARGYTF
TRBJ2-1 | . | TRBV7-9 | . | TGTGCCAGCAGCTTAGTAGGGGGACACATAAATGAGCAGTTCTTC | CASSLVGGHINEQFF
TRBJ2-2 | TRBD2 | TRBV4-2 | . | TGTGCCAGCAGCCGAGGGACTAGCGGGGGGGCGAACACCGGGGAGCTGTTTTTT | CASSRGTSGGANTGELFF
TRBJ1-6 | . | TRBV7-9 | once | TGTGCCAGCAGCCAAGGACTGGATAATTCACCCCTCCACTTT | CASSQGLDNSPLHF
TRBJ1-1 | TRBD1 | TRBV19 | . | TGTGCCAGTAGTATCGACAGGGCTCGAATAACTGAAGCTTTCTTT | CASSIDRARITEAFF
TRBJ1-1 | TRBD1 | TRBV6-1 | once | TGTGCCAGCAGTGTTGGGACAGGACTCGTGAACACTGAAGCTTTCTTT | CASSVGTGLVNTEAFF
TRBJ1-1 | . | TRBV12-3/TRBV12-4 | . | TGTGCCAGCAGTTTCACGGGGAACACTGAAGCTTTCTTT | CASSFTGNTEAFF
TRBJ1-5 | TRBD1 | TRBV28 | once | TGTGCCAGCAGCGTCAGTCCAGACAGGGCCTATAGCAATCAGCCCCAGCATTTT | CASSVSPDRAYSNQPQHF
TRBJ2-7 | . | TRBV28 | . | TGTGCCAGCAGGACGACTGGGGGGGGCCTCCGAGAGCAGTACTTC | CASRTTGGGLREQYF
TRBJ1-1 | . | TRBV19 | . | TGTGCCAGTACCGATAGGCGCAGGGGTTTCTTT | CASTDRRRGFF
TRBJ1-4 | TRBD1 | TRBV29-1 | . | TGCAGCGCTACGCTTAAGGGACAGCTTAATGAAAAACTGTTTTTT | CSATLKGQLNEKLFF
TRBJ2-7 | . | TRBV7-2 | . | TGTGCCAGCAGCCCATCTGGGGCGGGGTGGCACGAGCAGTACTTC | CASSPSGAGWHEQYF
TRBJ2-7 | . | TRBV7-9 | . | TGTGCCAGCATTTTGTGGGGGGTCGGCAACGAGCAGTACTTC | CASILWGVGNEQYF
TRBJ2-3 | TRBD2 | TRBV4-2 | . | TGTGCCAGCAGCTGGACTAGCGGGGCTAGCACAGATACGCAGTATTTT | CASSWTSGASTDTQYF
TRBJ2-7 | TRBD1 | TRBV10-3 | . | TGTGCCATCAGTGAAAGGGACAGGGACTCCTACGAGCAGTACTTC | CAISERDRDSYEQYF
TRBJ1-5 | . | TRBV6-2/TRBV6-3 | . | TGTGCCAGCAGTTACTCCCGGTTTCGTAATCAGCCCCAGCATTTT | CASSYSRFRNQPQHF
TRBJ2-3 | . | TRBV3-1/TRBV3-2 | . | TGTGCCAGCAGCCAAGATTTTCGGGATACGCAGTATTTT | CASSQDFRDTQYF
TRBJ2-3 | TRBD2 | TRBV7-9 | . | TGTGCCAGCAGCGCCGGACTAGTAGGGCCAGATACGCAGTATTTT | CASSAGLVGPDTQYF
TRBJ2-7 | . | TRBV11-2 | . | TGTGCCAGCAGCTTAGATAACCCCGGTGAGCAGTACTTC | CASSLDNPGEQYF
TRBJ2-5 | TRBD2 | TRBV7-3 | once | TGTGCCAGCAGTCGAGCGGGAGACCCCCAAGAGACCCAGTACTTC | CASSRAGDPQETQYF